The sequence of this T cell receptor beta chain was determined in a study of T cells in Graves' hyperthyroidism and ophthalmopathy. Study-level points and caveats: Onset of ophthalmopathy came a median about 6.5 months after the model predicted it. A 13 V-J model separated ophthalmopathy from stable hyperthyroidism.

With regard to this clonotype: The antigen is unknown.

Germline V gene sequence: CDR1 SGDLS, CDR2 YYNGEE. V lost 2 bases to trimming and J lost 0 bases, with 19 bases between them. CDR3 length: 18 amino acids. The CDR3 regions of TCR beta were amplified from RNA transcripts. HTBI primers were employed in a first-round RT-PCR of the TCR CDR3. Each CDR3 protein is one row after TCRdb ran MiXCR on the multiplex PCR reads. The table includes over 500,000 distinct CDR3 sequences, about a sixth detected once. This sequence originates from a woman aged 18-29 years with Graves' ophthalmopathy. The V call is TRBV9, the J call TRBJ2-3, with TRBD1 as a possible D gene (5 bases). The sequencing sample was made of blood. This CDR3 reads CASSVTTDSALSTDTQYF. The CDR3 coding sequence is TGTGCCAGCAGCGTCACAACCGACAGTGCCCTTAGCACAGATACGCAGTATTTT.